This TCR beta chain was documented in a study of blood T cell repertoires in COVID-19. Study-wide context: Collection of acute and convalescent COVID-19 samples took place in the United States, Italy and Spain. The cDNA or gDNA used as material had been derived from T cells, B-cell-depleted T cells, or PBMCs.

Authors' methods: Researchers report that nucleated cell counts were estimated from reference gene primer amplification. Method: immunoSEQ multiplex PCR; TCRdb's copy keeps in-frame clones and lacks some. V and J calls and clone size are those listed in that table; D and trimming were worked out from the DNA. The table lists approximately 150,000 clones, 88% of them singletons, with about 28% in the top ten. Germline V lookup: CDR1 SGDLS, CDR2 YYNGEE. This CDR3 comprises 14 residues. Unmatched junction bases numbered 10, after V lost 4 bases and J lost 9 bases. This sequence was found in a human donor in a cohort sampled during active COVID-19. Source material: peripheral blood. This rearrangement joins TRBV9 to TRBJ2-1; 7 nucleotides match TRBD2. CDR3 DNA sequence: TGTGCCAGCAGCCCTAGCGGCGACGGTGGTGAGCAGTTCTTC. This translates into CASSPSGDGGEQFF.